This T cell receptor (beta chain) appears in the sequencing data of a study of early T cells in non-severe SARS-CoV-2 infection. TCRdb called the 5' RACE reads again in MiXCR, with one record for every CDR3 protein. The sample holds about 94,000 distinct CDR3 sequences, about 13% seen once. The CDR3 sequence is 15 residues long. After removal of 8 bases from V and 5 bases from J, the junction contained 8 bases not matched to a gene. Germline-derived CDR1 and CDR2 are MDHEN and SYDVKM. The gene calls are TRBV28 and TRBJ2-2; TRBD2 agrees at 10 bases. The sequencing sample was made of whole blood. The sequence derives from an adult who was a healthcare worker with PCR-confirmed SARS-CoV-2 infection or an uninfected control (not recorded which). The DNA for the CDR3 is TGTGCCAGCTATCAAAGCGGGGGGGCGACCGGGGAGCTGTTTTTT. This translates into CASYQSGGATGELFF.